What follows are 22 T cell receptor beta chains derived from one specimen sequenced in a study of T cells in Graves' hyperthyroidism and ophthalmopathy. Researchers amplified the TCR beta CDR3 regions from RNA transcripts. First-round RT-PCR targeting the TCR CDR3 was performed with the HTBI primer set. TCRdb processed the multiplex PCR reads anew with MiXCR; each CDR3 protein has one entry. The table lists approximately 400,000 distinct CDR3 sequences, approximately 17% of them singletons. The material sequenced was blood. These receptors were obtained from a man younger than 30 with Graves' ophthalmopathy.

The table lists this clonotype with a few counts. The chain carries TRBV29-1 and TRBJ2-3; tentatively, D is TRBD2 (5 bases). The CDR3 runs 14 residues. The germline V gene encodes CDR1 SQVTM and CDR2 ANQGSEA. Between the trimmed V and J ends, which lost 8 bases and 4 bases, there was a span of 19 bases. This CDR3 is CSFETTAGSDTQYF. CDR3 DNA sequence: TGCAGCTTCGAGACAACGGCGGGCTCAGATACGCAGTATTTT.

This clonotype was seen a handful of times. V is TRBV7-2 and J is TRBJ1-4; weak D call: TRBD1 (6 bases). V shed 4 bases and J shed 8 bases, with 11 bases lying between them. The CDR3 covers 13 residues. The germline V gene has CDR1 SGHTA and CDR2 FQGNSA. CDR3 sequence (DNA): TGTGCCAGCAGCTCACAGGGTGGGGAAAAACTGTTTTTT. As protein: CASSSQGGEKLFF. Together with reference TRBV7-2 and TRBJ1-4, the CDR3 gives the full variable domain: GAGVSQSPSNKVTEKGKDVELRCDPISGHTALYWYRQSLGQGLEFLIYFQGNSAPDKSGLPSDRFSAERTGGSVSTLTIQRTQQEDSAVYLCASSSQGGEKLFFGSGTQLSVL.

This clonotype showed up many times. This chain uses TRBV11-2 with TRBJ2-7; weak D call: TRBD1 (6 bases). Between the trimmed V and J ends, which lost 1 base and 6 bases, there was a span of 16 bases. The CDR3 is 15 amino acids. Germline CDR1 SGHAT, CDR2 FQNNGV. CDR3 bases: TGTGCCAGCAGCTTAGGGGGCAGGGGAGCGTTCGAGCAGTACTTC. This sequence encodes CASSLGGRGAFEQYF.

This clonotype appeared many times. The rearrangement links TRBV12-3 or TRBV12-4 to TRBJ2-3; 10 bases line up with TRBD2. The V gene end was trimmed by 5 bases and the J gene end by 2 bases; junction bases not matched to a gene: 10. The CDR3 loop spans 17 amino acids. DNA of the CDR3: TGTGCCAGCAGTCCCGACACACTAGCGGGGCCCACAGATACGCAGTATTTT. Translating gives CASSPDTLAGPTDTQYF.

This clonotype was counted between two and nine times. V usage is TRBV20-1 and J usage is TRBJ1-5; unclear D gene. The CDR3 is 14 residues long. V dropped 6 bases and J dropped 0 bases, with 12 bases sitting between them. The germline CDR1 and CDR2 sequences are DFQATT and SNEGSKA (reference sequence). DNA for the CDR3: TGCAGTGCAATCCCCGTGGATAGCAATCAGCCCCAGCATTTT. Its protein is CSAIPVDSNQPQHF.

This chain links TRBV6-1 with TRBJ2-3; 8 bases are shared with TRBD2. Per the germline V gene, CDR1 is MNHNS and CDR2 is SASEGT. The CDR3 has 16 residues. V lost 1 base to trimming and J lost 6 bases; unmatched junction nucleotides: 9. The CDR3 region has the DNA TGTGCCAGCAGTGAAGTCGGGGGGGGCCCGCCGGATACGCAGTATTTT. It specifies CASSEVGGGPPDTQYF.

The sample holds a few counts of this clonotype. This rearrangement joins TRBV19 to TRBJ1-1; TRBD1 might be the D (6 bases). The CDR3 consists of 14 residues. Germline V CDR1 and CDR2: LNHDA, SQIVND (reference sequence). V lost 3 bases to trimming and J lost 4 bases, with 12 bases between them. The CDR3 spells CASSITGLGTEAFF. CDR3 nucleotide sequence: TGTGCCAGTAGTATCACAGGGCTGGGCACTGAAGCTTTCTTT.

This clonotype was seen at least ten times. The V gene is TRBV6-1, the J gene TRBJ2-7, with 8 bases matching TRBD1. Trimming at V came to 6 bases and at J to 3 bases, leaving 10 bases not matched to a gene. The CDR3 has 15 amino acids. Germline V gene sequence: CDR1 MNHNS, CDR2 SASEGT. The CDR3 DNA is TGTGCCAGCAGGAGGGGACAGGTGGGAAACTACGAGCAGTACTTC. Its protein is CASRRGQVGNYEQYF.

There are many counts of this clonotype. The rearrangement joins TRBV27 to TRBJ2-7; 7 positions agree with TRBD1. This CDR3 is 14 amino acids long. Looked up from germline, CDR1 is MNHEY and CDR2 is SMNVEV (reference sequence). Trimming at V came to 6 bases and at J to 1 base, leaving 6 bases not matched to a gene. CDR3 DNA sequence: TGTGCCAGCAGCCACAGGGGAAAGTCCTACGAGCAGTACTTC. Encoded protein: CASSHRGKSYEQYF.

This clonotype has at least ten counts. The chain combines TRBV10-3 with TRBJ1-6; 9 positions agree with TRBD1. The CDR3 contains 15 residues. Per the germline V gene, CDR1 is ENHRY and CDR2 is SYGVKD. The V gene end was trimmed by 3 bases and the J gene end by 7 bases; junction bases not matched to a gene: 4. The CDR3 sequence is CAISDPDRGNSPLHF. CDR3 DNA sequence: TGTGCCATCAGTGACCCAGACAGGGGGAATTCACCCCTCCACTTT.

Only a few counts were recorded for this clonotype. This sequence joins TRBV27 and TRBJ1-5; D may be TRBD1 (6 bases). The CDR3 runs 16 residues. The germline CDR1 and CDR2 sequences are MNHEY and SMNVEV (reference sequence). V was cut by 6 bases and J by 6 bases, with 21 bases left in between. This CDR3 reads CASSLQEGVETQPQHF. CDR3 sequence (DNA): TGTGCCAGCAGCTTACAGGAGGGGGTAGAGACTCAGCCCCAGCATTTT.

This clonotype was seen at least ten times. This chain connects TRBV11-1 to TRBJ1-2; D uncertain. This CDR3 comprises 13 residues. Trimming shortened V by 3 bases and J by 2 bases, and 7 bases separated the two germline ends. CDR1 and CDR2 (germline): SGHAT, FQDESV (reference sequence). The CDR3, as DNA: TGTGCCAGCAGCTTTGGGCAAAACTATGGCTACACCTTC. Translated, it gives CASSFGQNYGYTF.

Ten or more counts support this clonotype. The rearrangement joins TRBV3-1 to TRBJ2-3; 8 bases fit TRBD1. V lost 3 bases and J lost 5; bases outside the gene matches: 10. The CDR3 length is 16 residues. CDR1 and CDR2 (germline): LGHDT, YNNKEL (reference sequence). The CDR3 DNA reads as TGTGCCAGCAGCCACTGGACAGGGAAGGGTGGAGATACGCAGTATTTT. Translated, it gives CASSHWTGKGGDTQYF.

This clonotype was observed a few times. The rearrangement links TRBV4-1 to TRBJ1-1; D gene uncertain. The V end lost 0 bases, the J end lost 5 bases, and 10 bases lay between the germline ends. This CDR3 contains 14 residues. The germline V gene has CDR1 MGHRA and CDR2 YSYEKL. CDR3 coding DNA: TGCGCCAGCAGCCAAGATCCTTGGGGAACTGAAGCTTTCTTT. It codes for CASSQDPWGTEAFF.

The chain has TRBV6-1 and TRBJ2-5; D is unclear. The CDR3 is 14 residues long. V was pared by 1 base and J by 4 bases, with 10 bases between. Germline values: CDR1 MNHNS, CDR2 SASEGT. Written as DNA, the CDR3 is TGTGCCAGCAGTGAAGTTCCAGTAGGAGAGACCCAGTACTTC. Protein product: CASSEVPVGETQYF.

In this sample, this clonotype turned up many times. CDR3 sequence (DNA): TGTGCCAGCAGCTGGAGACAGGGGGGCGACAGTCAGCCCCAGCATTTT. Protein product: CASSWRQGGDSQPQHF. The V gene is TRBV5-5, the J gene TRBJ1-5; 9 positions agree with TRBD1. In germline, CDR1 is SGHKS, CDR2 YYEKEE (reference sequence). With 3 bases clipped from V and 6 bases from J, the junction kept 10 bases outside the gene matches. This CDR3 spans 16 amino acids.

This clonotype was observed at least ten times. The chain carries TRBV11-3 and TRBJ2-1; D is ambiguous. Trimming removed 0 bases from V and 4 bases from J, with 7 bases in between. CDR3 length equals 14 residues. The germline V gene encodes CDR1 SGHNT and CDR2 YENEEA. The CDR3 bases are TGTGCCAGCAGCTTAGACGGTACTTACAATGAGCAGTTCTTC. Residues: CASSLDGTYNEQFF.

This chain links TRBV14 with TRBJ2-7, with TRBD1 matching 7 bases. The V gene's germline CDR1 is SGHDN and CDR2 FVKESK. Trimming removed 3 bases from V and 4 bases from J; junction bases left unmatched: 6. This CDR3 is 14 amino acids long. CDR3 bases: TGTGCCAGCAGCCAGTGGACAGGCGGTTACGAGCAGTACTTC. It codes for CASSQWTGGYEQYF. The full variable domain, its missing parts supplied by reference TRBV14 and TRBJ2-7, is EAGVTQFPSHSVIEKGQTVTLRCDPISGHDNLYWYRRVMGKEIKFLLHFVKESKQDESGMPNNRFLAERTGGTYSTLKVQPAELEDSGVYFCASSQWTGGYEQYFGPGTRLTVT.

This clonotype was seen a few times. This CDR3 is CASSNQTRGQYF. As DNA, the CDR3 is TGTGCCAGCAGCAACCAGACGAGGGGGCAGTATTTT. V gene TRBV13 combines with J gene TRBJ2-3; D possibly uses TRBD1 or TRBD2 (5 bases each). Trimming pared 5 bases from V and 11 bases from J, leaving 14 bases between. The CDR3 extends over 12 amino acids. The germline gives CDR1 PRHDT, CDR2 FYEKMQ (reference sequence).

This clonotype has at least ten counts. The chain links TRBV20-1 to TRBJ1-2; 7 bases match TRBD1. The CDR3 consists of 13 residues. Losses at the gene ends were 8 bases for V and 4 bases for J; bases not matched to a gene: 10. Per the germline V gene, CDR1 is DFQATT and CDR2 is SNEGSKA (reference sequence). In nucleotides, the CDR3 is TGCAGTCGCGGACAGGTTCGAGGCTATGGCTACACCTTC. This codes for CSRGQVRGYGYTF.

This clonotype was observed a handful of times. The chain couples TRBV6-1 to TRBJ1-3, with D hard to call. Germline lookup yields CDR1 MNHNS and CDR2 SASEGT. With 3 bases removed from V and 8 bases from J, the gap between germline ends came to 11 bases. The CDR3 contains 13 residues. DNA for the CDR3: TGTGCCAGCAGTGACAGGAGCTGGGACACCATATATTTT. Protein sequence: CASSDRSWDTIYF.

The rearrangement links TRBV6-1 to TRBJ2-4; TRBD2 matches 13 bases. Germline V gene data show CDR1 as MNHNS and CDR2 as SASEGT. Trimming at V came to 4 bases and at J to 5 bases, leaving 5 bases not matched to a gene. The CDR3 is made up of 16 amino acids. The CDR3 bases are TGTGCCAGCAGTGTCACCGGGACTAGCGGGGAAAACATTCAGTACTTC. It specifies CASSVTGTSGENIQYF.